This T cell receptor (beta chain) was documented in a study of blood T cell repertoires in COVID-19. Study context: Samples taken during acute and convalescent COVID-19 were collected in the United States, Italy and Spain. In each case, the material was cDNA or gDNA derived from T cells, B-cell-depleted T cells, or PBMCs.

V was clipped by 4 bases and J by 3 bases; unmatched bases: 3. Per germline, CDR1 LGHDT and CDR2 YNNKEL (reference sequence). The CDR3 consists of 14 residues. Under the authors' procedure: Researchers report that nucleated cell counts were estimated from reference gene primer amplification. Clones were read by immunoSEQ multiplex PCR, and TCRdb kept only the in-frame ones, dropping some. The V and J calls and clone size were taken over from that table, and D and trimming were inferred from the DNA. Of some 50,000 clones in the sample, about 70% are singletons; the top ten hold roughly 9.6%. This TCR derives from a woman in her seventies with acute or convalescent COVID-19. The chain links TRBV3-1 (or the pseudogene TRBV3-2) to TRBJ2-5, with 9 bases that match TRBD1. The sample was peripheral blood. The CDR3: CASSPGDREETQYF. The CDR3 nucleotides are TGTGCCAGCAGCCCGGGGGACAGGGAAGAGACCCAGTACTTC.